This T cell receptor (beta chain) was identified during a study of cytomegalovirus exposure and HLA in healthy donors. For the study at large: Within an early data release were approximately 85 million unique TCRs drawn from HLA-typed donors. Of roughly 400 genotyped donors, roughly 81% grouped in the Caucasian-associated ancestry cluster.

Amplification used 60 Vbeta primers and 13 Jbeta primers. The repertoire was sequenced with immunoSEQ multiplex PCR; TCRdb's copy has only in-frame clones and lacks some. Its listing shows 120,000 to 150,000 clones. The clonotype originates from a man aged 40-55 years in good health and CMV-seronegative. Sequenced: PBMCs.

The CDR3 sequence is CASMPAGGSYEQYF. The CDR3 DNA reads as TGTGCCAGCATGCCAGCGGGGGGGTCCTACGAGCAGTACTTC. This chain uses TRBV7-2 with TRBJ2-7; 10 bases agree with TRBD2. Germline CDR1 reads SGHTA; CDR2 reads FQGNSA. V lost 7 bases to trimming and J lost 1 base; unmatched junction nucleotides: 4. This CDR3 is built from 14 residues.